The clone carrying this T cell receptor (beta chain) appeared a few times. The data belong to a study of blood T cell repertoires in COVID-19. Profiled with immunoSEQ multiplex PCR; TCRdb holds only in-frame clones, not every one. Of roughly 100,000 clones in the sample, approximately 92% were seen once. The CDR3 consists of 15 residues. V was shortened by 0 bases and J by 4 bases, with 13 bases between the two germline ends. CDR1 and CDR2 (germline): MNHNY, SVGAGI (reference sequence). Sequenced sample: peripheral blood. The J gene is TRBJ2-7, the V gene TRBV6-6, with D tentatively TRBD1 (6 bases). The TCR comes from a man aged 50 to 60 with active COVID-19. In DNA form, the CDR3 reads TGTGCCAGCAGTTACTCGAGGGACACCGGATACGAGCAGTACTTC. It is translated as CASSYSRDTGYEQYF.